Below, 27 T cell receptor beta chains from the same sample are listed, as sequenced in a study of CD8+ T cells in alopecia areata. Extracted RNA was reverse transcribed into cDNA, the sequencing template. Using immunoSEQ multiplex PCR, the repertoire was profiled, and TCRdb retains in-frame clones only, with some absent. The sample gives about 200,000 clones, around two fifths of which show up once; around 0.48% is in the top ten. Noted treatment: oral pan-JAK inhibitor, 5-10 mg twice daily. This specimen consisted of CD4+ T cells sorted from blood, obtained around week 34, from a patient treated with tofacitinib. The receptor set was obtained from a human donor with alopecia areata.

There are a few counts of this clone. The sample contains more than one DNA sequence encoding this CDR3. The chain uses TRBV30 and TRBJ1-5; the match to TRBD1 covers 10 bases. V gave up 3 bases and J gave up 2 bases; unmatched junction bases: 1. CDR1 is GTSNPN, CDR2 SVGIG, per germline (reference sequence). The CDR3 is made up of 14 amino acids. CDR3 bases: TGTGCCTGGAGCGGGACAGGGGGCAATCAGCCCCAGCATTTT. Translated, it gives CAWSGTGGNQPQHF.

This clone was counted only a few times. The chain joins TRBV5-6 to TRBJ2-3, with D maybe TRBD2 (5 bases). Trimming shortened V by 1 base and J by 5 bases, and 11 bases separated the two germline ends. The CDR3 is made up of 14 amino acids. In germline, CDR1 is SGHDT, CDR2 YYEEEE. Here the CDR3 DNA reads TGTGCCAGCAGCTTGACTAGGGTTCTAGATACGCAGTATTTT. Residues: CASSLTRVLDTQYF.

V is TRBV5-4 and J is TRBJ2-6; either TRBD1 or TRBD2 may fit D (5 bases each). Trimming removed 0 bases at V and 0 bases at J, with 10 bases between. The CDR3 is 17 residues long. Germline-derived CDR1 and CDR2 are SGHNT and YYREEE (reference sequence). Here the CDR3 reads CASSLGRESSGANVLTF. The CDR3 bases are TGTGCCAGCAGCTTGGGCAGGGAGAGCTCTGGGGCCAACGTCCTGACTTTC.

The rearrangement joins TRBV25-1 to TRBJ1-2; a weak D match, TRBD1 (6 bases). There are 15 residues in the CDR3. The V end was cut by 1 base, the J end by 8 bases, with 17 bases between. Germline-derived CDR1 and CDR2 are MGHDK and SYGVNS. The CDR3 is CASSESAGELQGYTF. Here the CDR3 DNA reads TGTGCCAGCAGTGAATCGGCAGGGGAGCTGCAAGGCTACACCTTC.

This clone appeared once. The sample carries other DNA sequences with the same CDR3. V is TRBV25-1 and J is TRBJ1-2; the D gene is possibly TRBD1 (6 bases). V lost 2 bases and J 5 bases, leaving 6 bases between the germline ends. Per the germline V gene, CDR1 is MGHDK and CDR2 is SYGVNS. The CDR3 has 12 amino acids. The CDR3 protein is CASSEQGYGYTF. The CDR3 DNA reads as TGTGCCAGCAGTGAACAGGGGTATGGCTACACCTTC.

The chain recombines TRBV30 with TRBJ1-1; no definite D call. V lost 4 bases and J lost 0, with 9 bases in between. Germline CDR1 GTSNPN, CDR2 SVGIG (reference sequence). This CDR3 comprises 13 residues. CDR3 residues: CAWNKDMNTEAFF. The DNA of the CDR3 is TGTGCCTGGAACAAGGATATGAACACTGAAGCTTTCTTT.

This clone has only a few counts. This sequence joins TRBV6-6 and TRBJ1-4; TRBD1 is a possible D gene (6 bases). The V gene's germline CDR1 is MNHNY and CDR2 SVGAGI (reference sequence). CDR3 size: 14 residues. The germline V and J ends were trimmed by 4 bases and 7 bases, with 13 bases remaining between them. In nucleotides, the CDR3 is TGTGCCAGCAGTTCCGGGACAACTGGTGAAAAACTGTTTTTT. It codes for CASSSGTTGEKLFF.

The chain combines TRBV6-5 with TRBJ2-7, with 7 positions matching TRBD2. Germline V gene sequence: CDR1 MNHEY, CDR2 SVGAGI. The CDR3 loop spans 15 amino acids. V shed 6 bases and J 2 bases; nucleotides not matched to a gene: 10. The CDR3 bases are TGTGCCAGCAGGACTCTAGCGGTGTCCCCCTACGAGCAGTACTTC. Translated: CASRTLAVSPYEQYF.

V usage is TRBV6-6 and J usage is TRBJ2-5; 10 bases match TRBD1. Gene TRBJ2-7 matches the end of the DNA better, so the J call may be wrong. The CDR3 covers 16 residues. The germline V gene encodes CDR1 MNHNY and CDR2 SVGAGI (reference sequence). As DNA, the CDR3 is TGTGCCAGCATGGACAGGGGGAGAACCTACTCCTACGAGCAGTACTTC. This encodes CASMDRGRTYSYEQYF.

This chain connects TRBV15 to TRBJ1-2, with 12 bases fitting TRBD1. Germline-derived CDR1 and CDR2 are LNHNV and YYDKDF (reference sequence). The J segment lost 1 base and the V segment lost 1 base, leaving 16 bases of the junction unmatched. The CDR3 spans 21 residues. The CDR3: CATSRARMGGTGGDVNYGYTF. For the CDR3, the DNA is TGTGCCACCAGCAGAGCGCGGATGGGCGGGACAGGGGGCGATGTTAACTATGGCTACACCTTC. The variable domain in full, completed from reference TRBV15 and TRBJ1-2, reads DAMVIQNPRYQVTQFGKPVTLSCSQTLNHNVMYWYQQKSSQAPKLLFHYYDKDFNNEADTPDNFQSRRPNTSFCFLDIRSPGLGDTAMYLCATSRARMGGTGGDVNYGYTFGSGTRLTVV.

V is TRBV4-1 and J is TRBJ1-1; the D is unclear. V lost 0 bases and J lost 4, with 12 bases in between. The germline gives CDR1 MGHRA, CDR2 YSYEKL. The CDR3 loop spans 15 amino acids. In DNA form, the CDR3 reads TGCGCCAGCAGCCAAGAGAAAATCGGGAGCACTGAAGCTTTCTTT. This sequence encodes CASSQEKIGSTEAFF.

CDR3 in amino acids: CSVYGREYGYTF. In DNA, the CDR3 is TGCAGCGTTTATGGGAGGGAGTATGGCTACACCTTC. This rearrangement joins TRBV29-1 to TRBJ1-2, with D uncertain. V was trimmed by 5 bases and J by 5 bases, leaving 12 bases between them. Germline CDR1 SQVTM, CDR2 ANQGSEA. CDR3 length: 12 residues. Looking up the rest from reference TRBV29-1 and TRBJ1-2 gives the full variable domain: SAVISQKPSRDICQRGTSLTIQCQVDSQVTMMFWYRQQPGQSLTLIATANQGSEATYESGFVIDKFPISRPNLTFSTLTVSNMSPEDSSIYLCSVYGREYGYTFGSGTRLTVV.

The V call is TRBV6-5, the J call TRBJ2-6; D possibly corresponds to TRBD1 (6 bases). The CDR3 length is 15 residues. Germline loops: CDR1 MNHEY, CDR2 SVGAGI. V lost 6 bases and J 0 bases, leaving 9 bases between the germline ends. The CDR3 is CASRQGGSGANVLTF. Written as DNA, the CDR3 is TGTGCCAGCAGACAAGGGGGCTCTGGGGCCAACGTCCTGACTTTC.

The chain recombines TRBV9 with TRBJ1-1, with unresolved D. The V end lost 0 bases, the J end lost 5 bases, and 8 bases lay between the germline ends. This CDR3 comprises 13 residues. Germline V lookup: CDR1 SGDLS, CDR2 YYNGEE. The CDR3 bases are TGTGCCAGCAGCGTAGGGCAGGCGACTGAAGCTTTCTTT. Translated, it gives CASSVGQATEAFF.

This clone was counted between two and nine times. The CDR3 region has the DNA TGTGCCAGCAGTTACCGGGACAGCTACGAGCAGTACTTC. It specifies CASSYRDSYEQYF. V usage is TRBV6-5 and J usage is TRBJ2-7, with 7 bases aligning to TRBD1. J gave up 3 bases and V 2 bases, and 1 base lay outside the gene matches. Germline CDR1 and CDR2: MNHEY and SVGAGI. The CDR3 covers 13 residues.

This clone has only a few counts. The chain employs TRBV7-9 and TRBJ1-6; D is unresolved. This CDR3 has 12 amino acids. Germline CDR1 and CDR2: SEHNR and FQNEAQ (reference sequence). The ends were cut back, 7 bases at V and 6 bases at J, with 7 bases in the middle. CDR3 in amino acids: CASTSLNSPLHF. CDR3 DNA: TGTGCCAGCACCTCACTTAATTCACCCCTCCACTTT.

The CDR3 is CAWTAINEKLFF. As DNA, the CDR3 is TGTGCCTGGACAGCTATTAATGAAAAACTGTTTTTT. V is TRBV30 and J is TRBJ1-4; the D is unclear. V dropped 4 bases and J dropped 4 bases, with 7 bases sitting between them. CDR3 length: 12 residues. Germline V gives CDR1 GTSNPN, CDR2 SVGIG (reference sequence).

A few counts support this clone. The same CDR3 also results from other DNA sequences found in this sample. The chain uses TRBV30 and TRBJ2-6, with 7 positions matching TRBD2. J lost 1 base, V lost 0 bases, and 0 bases had no gene match. Germline CDR1 and CDR2: GTSNPN and SVGIG (reference sequence). The CDR3 is made up of 15 amino acids. The CDR3 protein is CAWSVGLSGANVLTF. The CDR3 bases are TGTGCCTGGAGTGTGGGACTATCTGGGGCCAACGTCCTGACTTTC. The variable domain in full, completed from reference TRBV30 and TRBJ2-6, reads SQTIHQWPATLVQPVGSPLSLECTVEGTSNPNLYWYRQAAGRGLQLLFYSVGIGQISSEVPQNLSASRPQDRQFILSSKKLLLSDSGFYLCAWSVGLSGANVLTFGAGSRLTVL.

A few counts support this clone. V and J are TRBV6-5 and TRBJ1-4, with D possibly TRBD1 on 5 matching bases. The CDR3 is 13 residues long. Germline CDR1 and CDR2: MNHEY and SVGAGI. Trimming removed 8 bases at V and 2 bases at J, with 9 bases between. CDR3 sequence: CASPDTTNEKLFF. In DNA form, the CDR3 reads TGTGCCAGCCCGGACACCACTAATGAAAAACTGTTTTTT.

To note about this clone: Compared with germline, one end of the junction differs, possibly owing to a read error. The gene calls are TRBV7-9 and TRBJ2-7, with 8 bases lining up with TRBD1. The germline gives CDR1 SEHNR, CDR2 FQNEAQ (reference sequence). The CDR3 spans 14 residues. The CDR3 coding sequence is TGTGCCAGCAGCCTCCCGGGACAGGACCCGAGCAGTAACTTC. Its translation is CASSLPGQDPSSNF. The whole variable domain, remainder taken from reference TRBV7-9 and TRBJ2-7, is DTGVSQNPRHKITKRGQNVTFRCDPISEHNRLYWYRQTLGQGPEFLTYFQNEAQLEKSRLLSDRFSAERPKGSFSTLEIQRTEQGDSAMYLCASSLPGQDPSSNFGPGTRLTVT.

The genes are TRBV5-1 and TRBJ2-3; 11 bases are a match to TRBD2. Germline-derived CDR1 and CDR2 are SGHRS and YFSETQ. The CDR3 has 15 amino acids. Germline trimming cut 0 bases from V and 5 bases from J; bases unmatched to any gene: 2. The CDR3, as DNA: TGCGCCAGCAGCTTGGGCCTAGCGGGAGGAGATACGCAGTATTTT. Translating it yields CASSLGLAGGDTQYF.

This chain joins TRBV5-1 and TRBJ2-3; D may be TRBD1 or TRBD2 (5 bases each). Trimming removed 2 bases at V and 2 bases at J, with 12 bases between. This CDR3 has 15 residues. From germline, CDR1 is SGHRS and CDR2 YFSETQ. CDR3 loop: CASSFLGGVTDTQYF. CDR3 DNA sequence: TGCGCCAGCAGCTTCCTTGGGGGTGTCACAGATACGCAGTATTTT.

The chain combines TRBV9 with TRBJ2-3, with a possible D match to TRBD2 (5 bases). The CDR3 length is 14 residues. Germline values: CDR1 SGDLS, CDR2 YYNGEE. V lost 4 bases, J lost 2 bases, and 11 bases lay in between. CDR3 sequence reads: CASSLGVLTDTQYF. As DNA, the CDR3 is TGTGCCAGCAGCCTCGGGGTCCTCACAGATACGCAGTATTTT.

This clone occurred a few times. This chain connects TRBV14 to TRBJ2-7; perhaps TRBD1 as D (5 bases). V dropped 0 bases and J dropped 2 bases, with 17 bases sitting between them. Germline V gene lookup returns CDR1 SGHDN and CDR2 FVKESK. This CDR3 has 17 amino acids. The chain's CDR3 is CASSQDSWTTSAYEQYF. As DNA, the CDR3 is TGTGCCAGCAGCCAAGATTCCTGGACAACTTCAGCCTACGAGCAGTACTTC.

The chain uses TRBV5-6 and TRBJ1-1; D uncertain. V was trimmed by 4 bases and J by 0 bases, leaving 16 bases between them. CDR1 SGHDT and CDR2 YYEEEE come from the germline V gene. The CDR3 spans 16 residues. CDR3 in DNA: TGTGCCAGCAGCCTGTATCTGGGGAGATTGAACACTGAAGCTTTCTTT. Translated: CASSLYLGRLNTEAFF.

This chain links TRBV29-1 with TRBJ2-3, with TRBD2 matching over 9 bases. The CDR3 totals 13 residues. Germline trimming cut 4 bases from V and 5 bases from J; bases unmatched to any gene: 4. Looked up from germline, CDR1 is SQVTM and CDR2 is ANQGSEA. For the CDR3, the DNA is TGCAGCGTTGCCGGCGGGGGGGGAGATACGCAGTATTTT. It is translated as CSVAGGGGDTQYF.

This clone was seen a handful of times. The chain links TRBV4-1 to TRBJ2-6, with a possible D match to TRBD1 (6 bases). The CDR3 extends over 17 amino acids. CDR1 and CDR2 (germline): MGHRA, YSYEKL. V gave up 1 base and J gave up 0 bases, with 10 bases separating them. DNA of the CDR3: TGCGCCAGCAGCCAAGGACAGGTGAGCTCTGGGGCCAACGTCCTGACTTTC. Translating gives CASSQGQVSSGANVLTF.